This TCR beta chain was captured in a study of radiation and T cells in renal cell carcinoma. Time point reported: baseline pretreatment blood. The sample's treatment: 15 Gy SBRT to primary tumor, nephrectomy 4 weeks later. CDR3 size: 16 residues. Germline loops: CDR1 KGHSH, CDR2 LQKENI. V lost 5 bases, J lost 0 bases, and 9 bases stayed unmatched. The protocol was immunoSEQ multiplex PCR, while the TCRdb copy is restricted to in-frame clones and leaves out a portion. The sample has tens of thousands of clones, more than 75% seen once. The chain links TRBV18 to TRBJ2-7, with 8 bases that match TRBD1. The material sequenced was blood, taken from a patient whose treatment included radiotherapy and nephrectomy. The clonotype comes from a man aged 60 to 69 with renal cell carcinoma. The CDR3 nucleotides are TGTGCCAGCTCAATCTCAGGGGGCGTTAGCTCCTACGAGCAGTACTTC. It translates to CASSISGGVSSYEQYF.